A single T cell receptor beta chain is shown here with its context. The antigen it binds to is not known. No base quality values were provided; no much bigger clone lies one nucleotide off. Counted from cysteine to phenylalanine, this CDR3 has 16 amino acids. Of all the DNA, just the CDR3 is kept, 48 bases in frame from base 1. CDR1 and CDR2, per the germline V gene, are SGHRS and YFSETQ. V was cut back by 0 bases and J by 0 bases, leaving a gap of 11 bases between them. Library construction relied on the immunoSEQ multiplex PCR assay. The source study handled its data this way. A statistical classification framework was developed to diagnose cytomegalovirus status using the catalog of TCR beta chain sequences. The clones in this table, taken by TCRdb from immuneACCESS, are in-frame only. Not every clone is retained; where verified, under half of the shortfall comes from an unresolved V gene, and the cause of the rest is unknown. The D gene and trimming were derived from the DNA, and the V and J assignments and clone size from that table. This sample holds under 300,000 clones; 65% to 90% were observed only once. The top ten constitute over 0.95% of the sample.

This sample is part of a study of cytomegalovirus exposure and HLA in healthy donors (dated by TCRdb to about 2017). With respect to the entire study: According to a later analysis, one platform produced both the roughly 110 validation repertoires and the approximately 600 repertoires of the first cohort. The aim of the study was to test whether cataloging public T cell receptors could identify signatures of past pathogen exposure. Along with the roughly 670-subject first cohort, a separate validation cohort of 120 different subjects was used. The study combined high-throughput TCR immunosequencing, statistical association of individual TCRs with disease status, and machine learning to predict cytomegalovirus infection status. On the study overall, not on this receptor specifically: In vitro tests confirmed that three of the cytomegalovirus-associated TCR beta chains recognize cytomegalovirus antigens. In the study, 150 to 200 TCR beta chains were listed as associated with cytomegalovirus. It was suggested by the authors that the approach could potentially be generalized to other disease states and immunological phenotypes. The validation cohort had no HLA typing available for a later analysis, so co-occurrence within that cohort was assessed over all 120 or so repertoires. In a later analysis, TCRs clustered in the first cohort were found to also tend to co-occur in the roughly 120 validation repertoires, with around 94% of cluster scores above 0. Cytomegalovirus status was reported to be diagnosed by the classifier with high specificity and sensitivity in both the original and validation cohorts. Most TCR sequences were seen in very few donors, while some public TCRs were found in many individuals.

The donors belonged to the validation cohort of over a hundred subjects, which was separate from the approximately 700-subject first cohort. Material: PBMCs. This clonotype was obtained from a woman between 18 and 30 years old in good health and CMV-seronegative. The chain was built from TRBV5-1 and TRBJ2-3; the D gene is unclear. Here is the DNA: TGCGCCAGCAGCTTGGCGCTAGTGACTAGCACAGATACGCAGTATTTT. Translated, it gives CASSLALVTSTDTQYF.